The 9 T cell receptor beta chains below all came from one sample that was sequenced in a study of tumor-infiltrating lymphocytes in primary liver carcinoma. Priming with a constant-region primer yielded TCR beta cDNA from around 0.45 ug total RNA. Construction of TCR beta libraries relied on three successive nested multiplex PCR rounds employing slightly modified ARM-PCR. TRBV1-TRBV30 forward primers paired with a C-beta reverse primer were used in the first two PCR rounds, which ran approximately 10 cycles each. MiXCR, run by TCRdb on the multiplex PCR reads, gives a single entry per CDR3 protein. This table has 180,000 or so distinct CDR3 sequences, 60% appearing once. The authors took blood RNA from unsorted whole blood and also extracted germline DNA. The sequencing input was peripheral blood. These receptors were taken from a man aged 40-49 years with primary liver carcinoma and hepatitis B virus infection.

A word on this clonotype: One junction end disagrees with the germline gene, perhaps due to a read error. The chain carries TRBV11-2 and TRBJ2-1, with D possibly matching TRBD2 (5 bases). Germline V gives CDR1 SGHAT, CDR2 FQNNGV. This CDR3 region has 18 residues. The CDR3, as DNA: TGTGCCAGCAGTCGTACAGAAGGGAGATTAGCGAGGTCCAATGAGCACTTCTTC. Its protein is CASSRTEGRLARSNEHFF.

The chain recombines TRBV7-9 with TRBJ1-6; D call uncertain. Trimming cost V 1 base and J 9 bases, with 10 bases left between them. This CDR3 is built from 14 residues. Per the germline V gene, CDR1 is SEHNR and CDR2 is FQNEAQ (reference sequence). In DNA, the CDR3 is TGTGCCAGCAGCTTAGGTACAGCTGGTTCACCCCTCCACTTT. Translation gives CASSLGTAGSPLHF.

The V call is TRBV29-1, the J call TRBJ2-1; D might be TRBD1 (6 bases). Trimming took off 8 bases at V and 7 bases at J, with 12 bases between the two ends. This CDR3 has 11 amino acids. Germline CDR1 SQVTM, CDR2 ANQGSEA. CDR3 DNA: TGCAGCTACCTACAGGGAAATGAGCAGTTCTTC. Protein sequence: CSYLQGNEQFF.

The chain is built from TRBV7-8 and TRBJ2-5; either TRBD1 or TRBD2 may supply D (5 bases each). This CDR3 spans 15 amino acids. V lost 4 bases, J lost 1 base, and 13 bases lay in between. Per the germline V gene, CDR1 is SGHVS and CDR2 is FQNEAQ. The CDR3 loop is CASSSLTGTQETQYF. The CDR3 region has the DNA TGTGCCAGCAGCTCACTCACCGGGACCCAAGAGACCCAGTACTTC.

The V gene is TRBV4-1, the J gene TRBJ2-1; TRBD1 agrees at 7 bases. Germline V CDR1 and CDR2: MGHRA, YSYEKL. This CDR3 region has 17 residues. Unmatched junction bases numbered 17, after V lost 4 bases and J lost 8 bases. In DNA, the CDR3 is TGCGCCAGCAGCCCTTTATTAATGCAGGGACAGTGCCATGAGCAGTTCTTC. Translation: CASSPLLMQGQCHEQFF.

This rearrangement joins TRBV6-5 to TRBJ2-1; 7 bases fit TRBD2. Unmatched junction bases numbered 13, after V lost 7 bases and J lost 4 bases. Germline values: CDR1 MNHEY, CDR2 SVGAGI. The CDR3 has 16 amino acids. The CDR3 region is CASIQSGTYSYNEQFF. Here the CDR3 DNA reads TGTGCCAGCATACAAAGCGGGACTTACTCTTACAATGAGCAGTTCTTC.

The chain joins TRBV6-5 to TRBJ1-2; D not resolved. Looked up from germline, CDR1 is MNHEY and CDR2 is SVGAGI. This CDR3 has 13 amino acids. Trimming pared 9 bases from V and 5 bases from J, leaving 16 bases between. As DNA, the CDR3 is TGTGCCAGAAGCTCGTTCCTCGGATATGGCTACACCTTC. Its protein product is CARSSFLGYGYTF.

This sequence joins TRBV6-5 and TRBJ2-7; D may be TRBD1 (6 bases). This CDR3 is built from 15 residues. Trimming removed 8 bases at V and 0 bases at J, with 17 bases between. Per the germline V gene, CDR1 is MNHEY and CDR2 is SVGAGI. The CDR3 coding sequence is TGTGCCAGCGCGACCGAACAGGGATTCTCCTACGAGCAGTACTTC. Protein sequence: CASATEQGFSYEQYF.

In DNA form, the CDR3 reads TGCAGCGTTGCCTGGGCGGGAGGGCTGAGCGGGGAGCTGTTTTTT. As protein: CSVAWAGGLSGELFF. V and J are TRBV29-1 and TRBJ2-2; 9 nucleotides match TRBD2. This CDR3 comprises 15 residues. V dropped 4 bases and J dropped 7; count of bases not matched to a gene: 10. Per the germline V gene, CDR1 is SQVTM and CDR2 is ANQGSEA.